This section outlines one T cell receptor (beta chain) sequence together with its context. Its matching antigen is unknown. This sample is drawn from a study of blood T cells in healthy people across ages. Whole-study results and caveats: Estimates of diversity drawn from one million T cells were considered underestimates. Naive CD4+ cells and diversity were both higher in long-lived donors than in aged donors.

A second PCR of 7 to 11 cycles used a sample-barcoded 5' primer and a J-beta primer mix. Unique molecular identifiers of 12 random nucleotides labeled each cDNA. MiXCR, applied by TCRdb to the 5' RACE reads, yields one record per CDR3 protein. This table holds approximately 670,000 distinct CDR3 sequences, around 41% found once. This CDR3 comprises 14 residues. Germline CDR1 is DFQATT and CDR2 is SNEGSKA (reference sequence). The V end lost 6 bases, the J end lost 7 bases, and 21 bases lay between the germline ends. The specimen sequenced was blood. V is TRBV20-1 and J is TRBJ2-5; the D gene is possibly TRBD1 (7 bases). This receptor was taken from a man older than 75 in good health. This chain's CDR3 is CSAAPGQRAGTQYF. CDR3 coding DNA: TGCAGTGCCGCTCCGGGACAGCGGGCGGGGACCCAGTACTTC.